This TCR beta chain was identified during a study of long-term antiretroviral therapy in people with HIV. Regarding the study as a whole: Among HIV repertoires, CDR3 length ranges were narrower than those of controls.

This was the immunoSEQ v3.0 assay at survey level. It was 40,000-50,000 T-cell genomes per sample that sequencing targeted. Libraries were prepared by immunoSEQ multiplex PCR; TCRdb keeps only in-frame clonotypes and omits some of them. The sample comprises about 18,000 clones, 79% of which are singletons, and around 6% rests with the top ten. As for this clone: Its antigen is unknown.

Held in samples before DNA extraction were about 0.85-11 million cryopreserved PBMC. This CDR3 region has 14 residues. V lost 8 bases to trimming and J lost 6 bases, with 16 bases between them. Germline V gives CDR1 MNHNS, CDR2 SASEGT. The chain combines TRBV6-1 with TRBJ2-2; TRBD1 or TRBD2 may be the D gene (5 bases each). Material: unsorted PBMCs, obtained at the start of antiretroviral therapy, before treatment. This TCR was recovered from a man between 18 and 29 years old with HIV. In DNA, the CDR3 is TGTGCCAGCGGGACGCTCCGGGGCCCCGGGGAGCTGTTTTTT. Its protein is CASGTLRGPGELFF.